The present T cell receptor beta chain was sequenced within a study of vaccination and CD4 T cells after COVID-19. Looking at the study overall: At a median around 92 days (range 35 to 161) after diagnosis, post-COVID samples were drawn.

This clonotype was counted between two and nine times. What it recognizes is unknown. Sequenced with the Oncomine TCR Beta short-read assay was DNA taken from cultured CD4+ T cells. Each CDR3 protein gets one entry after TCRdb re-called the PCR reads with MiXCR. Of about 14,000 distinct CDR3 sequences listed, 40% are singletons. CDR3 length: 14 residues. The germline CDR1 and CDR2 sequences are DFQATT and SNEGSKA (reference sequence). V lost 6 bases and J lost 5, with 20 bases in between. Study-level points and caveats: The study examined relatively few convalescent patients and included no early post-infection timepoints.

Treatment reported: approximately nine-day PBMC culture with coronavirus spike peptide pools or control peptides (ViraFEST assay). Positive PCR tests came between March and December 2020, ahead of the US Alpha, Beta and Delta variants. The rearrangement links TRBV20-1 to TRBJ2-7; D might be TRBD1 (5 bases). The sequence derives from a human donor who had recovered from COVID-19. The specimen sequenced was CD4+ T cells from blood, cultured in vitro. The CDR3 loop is CSAQDTGTGDEQYF. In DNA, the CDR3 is TGCAGTGCCCAGGACACGGGCACGGGTGACGAGCAGTACTTC.